This TCR beta chain was documented in a study of blood T cell repertoires in COVID-19. Study information: Some COVID-19 samples were acute and others convalescent; all came from the United States, Italy and Spain. PBMCs, B-cell-depleted T cells, or T cells provided the cDNA or gDNA that made up the material.

Authors' data handling: Amplification from reference gene primers served as the basis for estimated nucleated cell counts. Sequencing used immunoSEQ multiplex PCR; TCRdb keeps in-frame clones, though not all of them. That table is the source of V, J and clone size, and D and trimming were worked out from the DNA. The repertoire holds approximately 82,000 clones, around 85% seen once, with 12% in the top ten. About this clone itself: This sample also contains other DNA sequences that code for the same CDR3.

The receptor was isolated from a woman aged 70-85 years with active or convalescent COVID-19. Material for sequencing was peripheral blood.

CDR3 in amino acids: CASSETGNTGELFF. CDR3 DNA: TGCGCCAGCAGTGAGACAGGGAACACCGGGGAGCTGTTTTTT. J is TRBJ2-2 and V is TRBV10-1, with D possibly TRBD1 on 5 matching bases. V was cut by 2 bases and J by 1 base, with 5 bases left in between. This CDR3 has 14 amino acids. Germline CDR1 reads WNHNN; CDR2 reads SYGVQD (reference sequence).